A selection of T cell receptor beta chains follows, all from one sample in a study of cytomegalovirus exposure and HLA in healthy donors. Repertoires were generated with immunoSEQ multiplex PCR, while TCRdb's copy carries only in-frame clones and drops some. The sample contains over 65,000 clones, roughly 83% of which appear only once. Input material: PBMCs. The receptors derive from a woman between 35 and 50 years old in good health and CMV-seropositive. Each CDR3 is given with its conserved first and last residue. Fields, in order: clone size, D gene, CDR3 length, V gene, J gene, CDR3 DNA, CDR3 protein. D genes are given only for firm matches. A row's size may be missing; if present it is once, few, many or a size class.

>.|.|14|TRBV5-1|TRBJ2-5
TGCGCCAGCAGCTTAGGGGCAGTAGAAGAGACCCAGTACTTC
CASSLGAVEETQYF
>.|TRBD1|16|TRBV27|TRBJ2-1
TGTGCCAGCAGTTTCTTCACGGGACAGGGAGACAATGAGCAGTTCTTC
CASSFFTGQGDNEQFF
>.|.|14|TRBV10-1|TRBJ2-3
TGCGCCAGCAGTGAGGCAGGATTAACAGATACGCAGTATTTT
CASSEAGLTDTQYF
>.|.|14|TRBV6-1|TRBJ2-7
TGTGCCAGCAGTGCAGATCGGAGGTCCTACGAGCAGTACTTC
CASSADRRSYEQYF
>.|TRBD1|16|TRBV7-2|TRBJ1-5
TGTGCCAGCAGTTCACCGGGACAGGGGACTAATCAGCCCCAGCATTTT
CASSSPGQGTNQPQHF
>.|TRBD1|16|TRBV27|TRBJ1-1
TGTGCCAGCAGTTTATCGTTCGACAGGGGGAACACTGAAGCTTTCTTT
CASSLSFDRGNTEAFF
>.|TRBD1|18|TRBV14|TRBJ1-1
TGTGCCAGCAGCCAAGATGTAGGCAGGGGGATAATGAACACTGAAGCTTTCTTT
CASSQDVGRGIMNTEAFF
>few|.|13|TRBV19|TRBJ2-7
TGTGCCAGTAGTCCCGACTTCTCCTACGAGCAGTACTTC
CASSPDFSYEQYF
>.|TRBD1|14|TRBV5-1|TRBJ1-2
TGCGCCAGCAGCTTCGGACAGGGGGCGGATGGCTACACCTTC
CASSFGQGADGYTF
>.|.|14|TRBV7-9|TRBJ2-3
TGTGCCAGCAGCTTAGCAGGGGCAGGGGATACGCAGTATTTT
CASSLAGAGDTQYF
>.|TRBD1|15|TRBV6-5|TRBJ1-2
TGTGCCAGCAGTTACTCGAGGGACAGCTGGAACGGCTACACCTTC
CASSYSRDSWNGYTF
>.|.|12|TRBV19|TRBJ1-2
TGTGCCAGTAGTCGGGGACTGTATGGCTACACCTTC
CASSRGLYGYTF
>.|.|11|TRBV7-9|TRBJ2-7
TGTGCCAGCAGCTTAGATCGCGAGCAGTACTTC
CASSLDREQYF
>.|TRBD1|16|TRBV18|TRBJ1-3
TGTGCCAGCTCACCACTGGGGGACAGCTCTGGAAACACCATATATTTT
CASSPLGDSSGNTIYF
>.|.|16|TRBV28|TRBJ1-1
TGTGCCAGCAGGTCCCAAGGTTGGAGGCGAGGCGCTGAAGCTTTCTTT
CASRSQGWRRGAEAFF
>.|.|15|TRBV5-8|TRBJ2-7
TGTGCCAGCAGCTTCGGGACAACCCGAGGCTACGAGCAGTACTTC
CASSFGTTRGYEQYF
>.|.|13|TRBV18|TRBJ2-7
TGTGCCAGCTCATCGTACACAGACTACGAGCAGTACTTC
CASSSYTDYEQYF
>.|TRBD1|16|TRBV28|TRBJ1-5
TGTGCCAGCGGCGGGGGACAGGGTCAGGGCAATCAGCCCCAGCATTTT
CASGGGQGQGNQPQHF
>.|TRBD1|16|TRBV6-4|TRBJ1-2
TGTGCCAGCAGTGAATCACCGGACAGGGACTGGGGTGGCTACACCTTC
CASSESPDRDWGGYTF
>once|.|17|TRBV10-3|TRBJ1-2
TGTGCCATCAGTGAGTCACCGAACGGGAGAGGGAGCTATGGCTACACCTTC
CAISESPNGRGSYGYTF
>.|.|14|TRBV27|TRBJ2-1
TGTGCCAGCAGTCCGGCCTCTCAGGGCCATGAGCAGTTCTTC
CASSPASQGHEQFF
>.|TRBD1|14|TRBV29-1|TRBJ1-5
TGCAGCGTTAGACAGGGCCGTGGCAATCAGCCCCAGCATTTT
CSVRQGRGNQPQHF
>.|.|15|TRBV5-6|TRBJ2-6
TGTGCCAGCAGCTGGAGGGACTCTGGGGCCAACGTCCTGACTTTC
CASSWRDSGANVLTF
>.|TRBD2|17|TRBV5-1|TRBJ2-3
TGCGCCAGCAGCCGGTGGGCTAGCGGGACCTCCACAGATACGCAGTATTTT
CASSRWASGTSTDTQYF
>.|.|14|TRBV2|TRBJ2-7
TGTGCCAGCAGTGAAGCAGGGGCGGACTACGAGCAGTACTTC
CASSEAGADYEQYF
>few|.|14|TRBV2|TRBJ2-7
TGTGCCACCGGGGGAGGGGGTAATCGGTACGAGCAGTACTTC
CATGGGGNRYEQYF
>.|TRBD1|19|TRBV29-1|TRBJ1-5
TGCAGCGTTGAAACCCCGGGACAGGGAAGGGTTTCGGGCAATCAGCCCCAGCATTTT
CSVETPGQGRVSGNQPQHF
>.|TRBD2|15|TRBV7-2|TRBJ2-7
TGTGCCAGCAGCGTACTAGCGGGGCCCTGGGGCGAGCAGTACTTC
CASSVLAGPWGEQYF
>.|TRBD1|15|TRBV4-2|TRBJ2-6
TGTGCCAGCAGCACCAGGGGGCATGGGGCCAACGTCCTGACTTTC
CASSTRGHGANVLTF
>.|TRBD1|16|TRBV5-1|TRBJ2-3
TGCGCCAGCAGCTTGGGTAGGACAGGGAGCACAGATACGCAGTATTTT
CASSLGRTGSTDTQYF
>.|TRBD2|17|TRBV19|TRBJ2-6
TGTGCCAGTAGTTCTTTAGCGGGGGGCTCTGGGGCCAACGTCCTGACTTTC
CASSSLAGGSGANVLTF
>.|TRBD1|16|TRBV7-9|TRBJ2-5
TGTGCCAGCTCCCGTGGGCAGGGGGCTTGGCGAGAGACCCAGTACTTC
CASSRGQGAWRETQYF
>.|.|14|TRBV11-2|TRBJ1-2
TGTGCCAGCAGCTTGGCGGGGCGGGGCTATGGCTACACCTTC
CASSLAGRGYGYTF
>.|.|15|TRBV18|TRBJ2-7
TGTGCCAGCTCACCCCCTGGAAGGGGGTCCTACGAGCAGTACTTC
CASSPPGRGSYEQYF
>.|.|12|TRBV6-5|TRBJ2-7
TGTGCCAGCGGTGGAGCTTCCTACGAGCAGTACTTC
CASGGASYEQYF
>.|.|12|TRBV30|TRBJ1-3
TGTGCCTGGAGTGTATACGGAGGCACCATATATTTT
CAWSVYGGTIYF
>.|TRBD1|18|TRBV7-2|TRBJ2-7
TGTGCCAGCAGCTTAACGGGACAGGGGGGCTACAACGGTTACGAGCAGTACTTC
CASSLTGQGGYNGYEQYF
>.|.|14|TRBV30|TRBJ1-1
TGTGCCTGGAGCCCACTGGGCCGTGACACTGAAGCTTTCTTT
CAWSPLGRDTEAFF
>.|TRBD1|17|TRBV4-1|TRBJ2-1
TGCGCCAGCAGCCAAGACCAGACAGGGGGCGCCTACAATGAGCAGTTCTTC
CASSQDQTGGAYNEQFF
>.|.|17|TRBV2|TRBJ1-1
TGTGCCAGCAGTGAGAGTAGGCCAGGGTGGGTGGTAACTGAAGCTTTCTTT
CASSESRPGWVVTEAFF
>.|TRBD1|14|TRBV7-9|TRBJ2-7
TGTGCCAGCAGCTTAACAGGGGTGGTCTACGAGCAGTACTTC
CASSLTGVVYEQYF
>.|.|14|TRBV14|TRBJ2-5
TGTGCCAGCAGCCGAGTGACAGGTCAAGAGACCCAGTACTTC
CASSRVTGQETQYF
>.|.|11|TRBV19|TRBJ1-1
TGTGCCAGTAGTATAGGGCATGAAGCTTTCTTT
CASSIGHEAFF
>.|TRBD2|13|TRBV15|TRBJ2-7
TGTGCCACCTCGGGGGGGATCTCCTACGAGCAGTACTTC
CATSGGISYEQYF
>once|TRBD1|12|TRBV25-1|TRBJ1-1
TGTGCCAGCGTAACAGGGGGCACTGAAGCTTTCTTT
CASVTGGTEAFF
>.|.|12|TRBV6-1|TRBJ2-7
TGTGCCAGCAGTGAAGAGGGGTTCGAGCAGTACTTC
CASSEEGFEQYF
>.|.|16|TRBV9|TRBJ2-6
TGTGCCAGCAGCGGTGGCCCAGGGGCTGGGGCCAACGTCCTGACTTTC
CASSGGPGAGANVLTF